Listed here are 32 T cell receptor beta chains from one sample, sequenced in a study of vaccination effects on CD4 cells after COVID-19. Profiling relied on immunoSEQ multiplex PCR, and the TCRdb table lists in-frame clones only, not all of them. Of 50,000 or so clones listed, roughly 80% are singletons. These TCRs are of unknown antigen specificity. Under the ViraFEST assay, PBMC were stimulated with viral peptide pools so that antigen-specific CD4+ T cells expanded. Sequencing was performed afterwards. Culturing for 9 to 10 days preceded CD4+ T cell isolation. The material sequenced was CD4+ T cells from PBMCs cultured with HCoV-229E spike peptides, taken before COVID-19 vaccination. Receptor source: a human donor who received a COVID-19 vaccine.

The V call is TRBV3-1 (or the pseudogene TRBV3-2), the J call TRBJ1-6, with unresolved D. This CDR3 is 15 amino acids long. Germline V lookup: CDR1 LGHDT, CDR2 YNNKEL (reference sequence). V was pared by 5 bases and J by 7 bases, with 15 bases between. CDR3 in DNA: TGTGCCAGCAGCGCCGGCGGGCCCTTGAATTCACCCCTCCACTTT. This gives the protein CASSAGGPLNSPLHF.

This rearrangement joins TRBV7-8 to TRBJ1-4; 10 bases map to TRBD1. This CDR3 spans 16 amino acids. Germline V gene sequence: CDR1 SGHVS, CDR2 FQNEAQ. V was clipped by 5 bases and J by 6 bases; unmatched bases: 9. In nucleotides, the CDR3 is TGTGCCAGCAGCCTCGGGTCGGGACAGGGGTATGAAAAACTGTTTTTT. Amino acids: CASSLGSGQGYEKLFF.

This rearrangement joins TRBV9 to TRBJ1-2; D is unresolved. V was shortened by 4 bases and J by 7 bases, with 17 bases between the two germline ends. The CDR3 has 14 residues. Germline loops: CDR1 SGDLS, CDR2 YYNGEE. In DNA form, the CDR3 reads TGTGCCAGCAGCCCCTCGGCCTATAACCCTGGCTACACCTTC. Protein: CASSPSAYNPGYTF.

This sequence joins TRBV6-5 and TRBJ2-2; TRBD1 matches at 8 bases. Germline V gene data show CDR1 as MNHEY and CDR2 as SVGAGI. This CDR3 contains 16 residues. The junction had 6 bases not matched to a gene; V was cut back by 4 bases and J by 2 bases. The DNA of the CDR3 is TGTGCCAGCAGTTGGGGGACAGGCGCTAACACCGGGGAGCTGTTTTTT. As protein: CASSWGTGANTGELFF.

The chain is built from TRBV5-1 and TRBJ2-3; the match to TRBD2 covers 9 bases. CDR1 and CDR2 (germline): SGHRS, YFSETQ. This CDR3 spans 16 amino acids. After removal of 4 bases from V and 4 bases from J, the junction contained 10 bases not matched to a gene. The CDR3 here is CASSRGAGGPADTQYF. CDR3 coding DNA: TGCGCCAGCAGCCGTGGGGCGGGGGGGCCTGCAGATACGCAGTATTTT. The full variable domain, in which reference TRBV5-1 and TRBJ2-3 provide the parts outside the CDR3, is KAGVTQTPRYLIKTRGQQVTLSCSPISGHRSVSWYQQTPGQGLQFLFEYFSETQRNKGNFPGRFSGRQFSNSRSEMNVSTLELGDSALYLCASSRGAGGPADTQYFGPGTRLTVL.

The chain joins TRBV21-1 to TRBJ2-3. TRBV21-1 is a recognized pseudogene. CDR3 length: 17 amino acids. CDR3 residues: CASSKAARPQFTDTQYF. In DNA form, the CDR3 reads TGTGCCAGCAGCAAAGCCGCCAGACCCCAGTTCACAGATACGCAGTATTTT.

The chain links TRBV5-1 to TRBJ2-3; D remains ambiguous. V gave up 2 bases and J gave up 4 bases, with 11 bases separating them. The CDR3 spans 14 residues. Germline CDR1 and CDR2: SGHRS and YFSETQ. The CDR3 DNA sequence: TGCGCCAGCAGCTTAGTTGGCAGTTCAGATACGCAGTATTTT. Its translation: CASSLVGSSDTQYF.

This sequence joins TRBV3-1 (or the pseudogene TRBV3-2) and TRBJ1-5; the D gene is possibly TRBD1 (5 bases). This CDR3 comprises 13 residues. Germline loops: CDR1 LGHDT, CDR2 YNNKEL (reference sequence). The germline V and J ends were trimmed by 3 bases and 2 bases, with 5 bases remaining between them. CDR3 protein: CASSQGGNQPQHF. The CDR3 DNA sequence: TGTGCCAGCAGCCAGGGGGGCAATCAGCCCCAGCATTTT.

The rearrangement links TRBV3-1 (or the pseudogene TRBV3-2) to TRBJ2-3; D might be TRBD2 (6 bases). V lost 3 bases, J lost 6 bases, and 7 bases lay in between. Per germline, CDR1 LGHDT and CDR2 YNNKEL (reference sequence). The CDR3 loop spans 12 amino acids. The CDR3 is CASSHTSDTQYF. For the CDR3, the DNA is TGTGCCAGCAGCCATACTAGCGATACGCAGTATTTT.

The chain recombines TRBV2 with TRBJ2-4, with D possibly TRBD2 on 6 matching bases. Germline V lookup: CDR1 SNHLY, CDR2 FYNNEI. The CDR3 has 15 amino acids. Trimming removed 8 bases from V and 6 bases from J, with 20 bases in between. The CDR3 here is CASEGRGVRGNIQYF. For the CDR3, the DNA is TGTGCCAGCGAGGGGCGTGGGGTGCGGGGAAACATTCAGTACTTC.

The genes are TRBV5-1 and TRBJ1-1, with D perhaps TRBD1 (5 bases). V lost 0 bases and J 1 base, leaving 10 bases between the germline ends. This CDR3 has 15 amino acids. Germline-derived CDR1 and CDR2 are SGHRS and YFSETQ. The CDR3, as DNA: TGCGCCAGCAGCTTGGCCGTCCAGGGGAACACTGAAGCTTTCTTT. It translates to CASSLAVQGNTEAFF.

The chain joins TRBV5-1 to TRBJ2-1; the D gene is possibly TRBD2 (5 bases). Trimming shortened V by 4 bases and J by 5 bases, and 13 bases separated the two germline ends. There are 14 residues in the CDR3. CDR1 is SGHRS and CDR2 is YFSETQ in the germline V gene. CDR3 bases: TGCGCCAGCAGCATATACGGAGGACACAATGAGCAGTTCTTC. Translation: CASSIYGGHNEQFF.

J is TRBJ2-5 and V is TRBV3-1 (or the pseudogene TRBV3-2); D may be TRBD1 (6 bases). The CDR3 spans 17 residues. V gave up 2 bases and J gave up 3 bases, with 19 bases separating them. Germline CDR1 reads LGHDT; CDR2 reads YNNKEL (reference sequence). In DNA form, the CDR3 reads TGTGCCAGCAGCCAATTTTATTTGGGGACAAAAAAAGAGACCCAGTACTTC. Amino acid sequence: CASSQFYLGTKKETQYF.

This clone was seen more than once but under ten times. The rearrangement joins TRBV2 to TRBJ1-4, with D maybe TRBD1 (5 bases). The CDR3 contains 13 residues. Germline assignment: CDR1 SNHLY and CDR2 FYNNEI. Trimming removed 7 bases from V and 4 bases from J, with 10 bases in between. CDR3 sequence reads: CASKGRINEKLFF. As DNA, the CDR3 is TGTGCCAGCAAGGGACGGATTAATGAAAAACTGTTTTTT. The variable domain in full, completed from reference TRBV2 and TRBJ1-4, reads EPEVTQTPSHQVTQMGQEVILRCVPISNHLYFYWYRQILGQKVEFLVSFYNNEISEKSEIFDDQFSVERPDGSNFTLKIRSTKLEDSAMYFCASKGRINEKLFFGSGTQLSVL.

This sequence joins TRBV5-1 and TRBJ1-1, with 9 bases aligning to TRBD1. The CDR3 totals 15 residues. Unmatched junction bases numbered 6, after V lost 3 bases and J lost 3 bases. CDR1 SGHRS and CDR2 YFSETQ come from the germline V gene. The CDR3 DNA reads TGCGCCAGCAGCTCGGCAACAGGGGGCCACACTGAAGCTTTCTTT. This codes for CASSSATGGHTEAFF.

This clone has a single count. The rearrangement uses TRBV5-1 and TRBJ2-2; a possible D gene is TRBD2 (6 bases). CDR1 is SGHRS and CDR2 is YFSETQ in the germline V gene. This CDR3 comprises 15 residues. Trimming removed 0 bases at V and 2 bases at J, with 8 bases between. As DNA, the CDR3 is TGCGCCAGCAGCTTGGGCGCGGGAAACACCGGGGAGCTGTTTTTT. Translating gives CASSLGAGNTGELFF.

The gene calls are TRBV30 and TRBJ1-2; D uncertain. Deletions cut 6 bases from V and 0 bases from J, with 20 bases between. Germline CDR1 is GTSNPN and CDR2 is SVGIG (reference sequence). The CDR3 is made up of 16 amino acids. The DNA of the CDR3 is TGTGCCTGCCTATGCGACGGGCGGAATCCTAACTATGGCTACACCTTC. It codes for CACLCDGRNPNYGYTF.

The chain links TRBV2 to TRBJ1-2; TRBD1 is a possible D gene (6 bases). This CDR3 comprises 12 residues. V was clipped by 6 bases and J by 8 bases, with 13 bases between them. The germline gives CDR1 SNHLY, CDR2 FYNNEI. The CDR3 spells CASRRDTGGYTF. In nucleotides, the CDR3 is TGTGCCAGCAGAAGGGACACCGGAGGCTACACCTTC.

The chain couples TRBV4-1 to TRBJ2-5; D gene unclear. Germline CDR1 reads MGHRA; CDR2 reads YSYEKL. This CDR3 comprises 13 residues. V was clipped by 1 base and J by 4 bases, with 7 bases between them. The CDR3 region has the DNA TGCGCCAGCAGCCAAGGCGTTCCAGAGACCCAGTACTTC. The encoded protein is CASSQGVPETQYF.

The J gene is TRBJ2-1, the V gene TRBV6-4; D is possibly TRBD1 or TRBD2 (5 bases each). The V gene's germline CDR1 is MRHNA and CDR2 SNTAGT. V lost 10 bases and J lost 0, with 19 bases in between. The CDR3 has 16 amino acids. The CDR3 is CATTGPQNLSYNEQFF. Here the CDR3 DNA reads TGTGCCACCACGGGACCGCAAAACCTCTCCTACAATGAGCAGTTCTTC.

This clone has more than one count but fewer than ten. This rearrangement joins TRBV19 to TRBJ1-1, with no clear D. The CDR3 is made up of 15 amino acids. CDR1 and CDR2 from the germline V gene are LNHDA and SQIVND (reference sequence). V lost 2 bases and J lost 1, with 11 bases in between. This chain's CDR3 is CASSISPVTNTEAFF. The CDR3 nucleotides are TGTGCCAGTAGTATAAGCCCTGTGACGAACACTGAAGCTTTCTTT.

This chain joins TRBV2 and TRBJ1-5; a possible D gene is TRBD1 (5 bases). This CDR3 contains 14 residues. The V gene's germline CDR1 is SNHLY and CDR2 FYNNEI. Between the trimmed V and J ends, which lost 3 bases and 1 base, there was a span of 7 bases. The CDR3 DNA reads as TGTGCCAGCAGTGATTGGGGGAGCAATCAGCCCCAGCATTTT. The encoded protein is CASSDWGSNQPQHF.

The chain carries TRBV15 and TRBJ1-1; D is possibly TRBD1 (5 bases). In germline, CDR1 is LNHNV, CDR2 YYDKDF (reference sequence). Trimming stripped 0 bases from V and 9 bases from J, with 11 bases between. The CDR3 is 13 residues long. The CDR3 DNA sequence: TGTGCCACCAGCAGAGATGGGACGGCTAAAGCTTTCTTT. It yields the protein CATSRDGTAKAFF. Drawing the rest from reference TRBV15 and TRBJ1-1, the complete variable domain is DAMVIQNPRYQVTQFGKPVTLSCSQTLNHNVMYWYQQKSSQAPKLLFHYYDKDFNNEADTPDNFQSRRPNTSFCFLDIRSPGLGDTAMYLCATSRDGTAKAFFGQGTRLTVV.

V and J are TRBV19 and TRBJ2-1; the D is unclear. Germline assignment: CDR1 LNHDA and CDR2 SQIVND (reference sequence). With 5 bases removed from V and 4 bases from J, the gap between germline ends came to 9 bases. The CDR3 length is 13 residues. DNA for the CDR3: TGTGCCAGTAGTCCCCACTCTTACAATGAGCAGTTCTTC. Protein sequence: CASSPHSYNEQFF.

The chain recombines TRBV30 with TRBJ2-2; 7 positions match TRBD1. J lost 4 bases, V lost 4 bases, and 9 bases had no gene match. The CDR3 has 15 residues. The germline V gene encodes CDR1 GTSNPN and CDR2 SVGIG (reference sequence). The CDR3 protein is CAWMTRTGPTGELFF. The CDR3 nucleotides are TGTGCCTGGATGACGCGGACAGGACCCACCGGGGAGCTGTTTTTT.

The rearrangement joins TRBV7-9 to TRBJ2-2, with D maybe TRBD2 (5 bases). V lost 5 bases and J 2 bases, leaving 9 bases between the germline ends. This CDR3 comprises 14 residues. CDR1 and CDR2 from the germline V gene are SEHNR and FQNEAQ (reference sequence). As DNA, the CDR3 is TGTGCCAGCAGCCTAGGGAGTAACACCGGGGAGCTGTTTTTT. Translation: CASSLGSNTGELFF.

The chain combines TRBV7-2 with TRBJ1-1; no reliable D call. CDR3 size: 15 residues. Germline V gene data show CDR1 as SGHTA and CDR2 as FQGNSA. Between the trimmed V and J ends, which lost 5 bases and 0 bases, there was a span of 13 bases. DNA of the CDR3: TGTGCCAGCAGCCTCCAGACAATCATGAACACTGAAGCTTTCTTT. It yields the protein CASSLQTIMNTEAFF. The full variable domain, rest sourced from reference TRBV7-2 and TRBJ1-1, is GAGVSQSPSNKVTEKGKDVELRCDPISGHTALYWYRQSLGQGLEFLIYFQGNSAPDKSGLPSDRFSAERTGGSVSTLTIQRTQQEDSAVYLCASSLQTIMNTEAFFGQGTRLTVV.

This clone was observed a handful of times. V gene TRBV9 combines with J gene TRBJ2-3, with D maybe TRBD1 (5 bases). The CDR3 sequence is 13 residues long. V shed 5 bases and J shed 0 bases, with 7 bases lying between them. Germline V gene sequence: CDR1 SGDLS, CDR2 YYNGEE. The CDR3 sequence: CASSRQSTDTQYF. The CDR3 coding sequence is TGTGCCAGCAGTCGACAGAGCACAGATACGCAGTATTTT.

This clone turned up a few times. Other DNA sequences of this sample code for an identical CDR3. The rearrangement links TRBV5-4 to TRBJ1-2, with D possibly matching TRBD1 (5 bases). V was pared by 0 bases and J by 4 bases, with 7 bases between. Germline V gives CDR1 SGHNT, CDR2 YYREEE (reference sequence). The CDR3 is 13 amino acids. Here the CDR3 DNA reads TGTGCCAGCAGCTTGGAAGGGGTCTATGGCTACACCTTC. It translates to CASSLEGVYGYTF. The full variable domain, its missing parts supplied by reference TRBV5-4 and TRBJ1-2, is ETGVTQSPTHLIKTRGQQVTLRCSSQSGHNTVSWYQQALGQGPQFIFQYYREEENGRGNFPPRFSGLQFPNYSSELNVNALELDDSALYLCASSLEGVYGYTFGSGTRLTVV.

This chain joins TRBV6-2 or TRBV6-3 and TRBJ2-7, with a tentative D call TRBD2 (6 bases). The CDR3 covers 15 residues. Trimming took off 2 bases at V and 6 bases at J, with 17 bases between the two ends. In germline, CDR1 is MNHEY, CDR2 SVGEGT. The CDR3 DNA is TGTGCCAGCAGTTACGGGCGGGGCGGCACAAGCGAGCAGTACGTC. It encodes CASSYGRGGTSEQYV.

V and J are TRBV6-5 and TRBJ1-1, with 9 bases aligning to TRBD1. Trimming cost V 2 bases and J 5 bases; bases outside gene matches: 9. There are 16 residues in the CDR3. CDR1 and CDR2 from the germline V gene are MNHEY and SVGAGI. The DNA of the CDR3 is TGTGCCAGCAGTTACGGACCTGGGACAGGGATGACTGAAGCTTTCTTT. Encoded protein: CASSYGPGTGMTEAFF.

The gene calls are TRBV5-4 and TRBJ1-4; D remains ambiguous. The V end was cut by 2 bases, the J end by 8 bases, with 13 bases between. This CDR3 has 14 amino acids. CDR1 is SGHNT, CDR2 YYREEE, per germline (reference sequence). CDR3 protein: CASSLGRIGEKLFF. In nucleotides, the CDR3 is TGTGCCAGCAGCTTAGGAAGGATAGGGGAAAAACTGTTTTTT. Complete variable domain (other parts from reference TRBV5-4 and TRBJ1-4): ETGVTQSPTHLIKTRGQQVTLRCSSQSGHNTVSWYQQALGQGPQFIFQYYREEENGRGNFPPRFSGLQFPNYSSELNVNALELDDSALYLCASSLGRIGEKLFFGSGTQLSVL.